This is a list of T cell receptor beta chains from one sample in a study of persistence of HIV-infected CD4 T cells. Some clones are missing from TCRdb's copy, which holds only in-frame ones; the method was immunoSEQ multiplex PCR. The data contain about 36,000 clones, 85% of them singletons. Their target antigens are unknown. The sequencing here drew on cultured CD4+ T cells from PBMCs, taken from a patient who received antiretroviral therapy. All receptors come from an adult with HIV. The donor label of this sample is uncertain. Each CDR3 is given with its conserved first and last residue. The order of the fields is clone size, J gene, V gene, D gene, CDR3 protein, CDR3 DNA. D genes are given only for firm matches. Not every row has a clone size; where given, it reads once, few, many or a size class.

clone_size: -; j_call: TRBJ2-3; v_call: TRBV29-1; d_call: -; cdr3_aa: CSVTRAYTDTQYF; cdr3_nt: TGCAGCGTTACCCGGGCCTACACAGATACGCAGTATTTT
clone_size: -; j_call: TRBJ2-1; v_call: TRBV28; d_call: -; cdr3_aa: CASSSSRGATYNEQFF; cdr3_nt: TGTGCCAGCAGTTCCTCTCGAGGGGCCACCTACAATGAGCAGTTCTTC
clone_size: -; j_call: TRBJ2-7; v_call: TRBV7-3; d_call: -; cdr3_aa: CASSSTAHAPRPGSISEQYF; cdr3_nt: TGTGCCAGCAGCTCCACCGCCCACGCCCCTCGACCCGGGAGTATATCCGAGCAGTACTTC
clone_size: -; j_call: TRBJ1-5; v_call: TRBV28; d_call: TRBD1; cdr3_aa: CASSTRDRSGQPQHF; cdr3_nt: TGTGCCAGCAGTACCCGGGACAGGAGCGGGCAGCCCCAGCATTTT
clone_size: -; j_call: TRBJ2-1; v_call: TRBV19; d_call: -; cdr3_aa: CASSRGRAHEQFF; cdr3_nt: TGTGCCAGTAGCCGGGGCAGGGCCCATGAGCAGTTCTTC
clone_size: -; j_call: TRBJ2-3; v_call: TRBV24-1; d_call: TRBD1; cdr3_aa: CATSDPLGGASTDTQYF; cdr3_nt: TGTGCCACCAGTGATCCCCTAGGGGGCGCAAGCACAGATACGCAGTATTTT
clone_size: -; j_call: TRBJ2-6; v_call: TRBV5-1; d_call: -; cdr3_aa: CASSLWDTPGSGANVLTF; cdr3_nt: TGCGCCAGCAGCCTATGGGACACACCGGGTTCTGGGGCCAACGTCCTGACTTTC
clone_size: -; j_call: TRBJ1-6; v_call: TRBV2; d_call: -; cdr3_aa: CASSINSPLHF; cdr3_nt: TGTGCCAGCAGCATCAATTCACCCCTCCACTTT
clone_size: few; j_call: TRBJ1-6; v_call: TRBV6-5; d_call: TRBD1; cdr3_aa: CASRKGQGGSPLHF; cdr3_nt: TGTGCCAGCAGGAAAGGACAGGGAGGTTCACCCCTCCACTTT
clone_size: -; j_call: TRBJ1-2; v_call: TRBV2; d_call: -; cdr3_aa: CASNQGYGYTF; cdr3_nt: TGTGCCAGCAACCAAGGGTATGGCTACACCTTC
clone_size: -; j_call: TRBJ2-1; v_call: TRBV7-9; d_call: -; cdr3_aa: CASSPTGYEQFF; cdr3_nt: TGTGCCAGCAGCCCCACAGGGTATGAGCAGTTCTTC
clone_size: -; j_call: TRBJ1-3; v_call: TRBV30; d_call: -; cdr3_aa: CAWSAAAGNTIYF; cdr3_nt: TGTGCCTGGAGTGCGGCTGCGGGAAACACCATATATTTT
clone_size: -; j_call: TRBJ2-3; v_call: TRBV10-1; d_call: TRBD2; cdr3_aa: CASSGTSGGSSDTQYF; cdr3_nt: TGCGCCAGCAGTGGTACTAGCGGGGGGTCCTCGGATACGCAGTATTTT
clone_size: -; j_call: TRBJ2-1; v_call: TRBV7-8; d_call: -; cdr3_aa: CASSLSGYEQFF; cdr3_nt: TGTGCCAGCAGCCTTAGTGGGTATGAGCAGTTCTTC
clone_size: -; j_call: TRBJ2-7; v_call: TRBV6-1; d_call: -; cdr3_aa: CASSESGISYEQYF; cdr3_nt: TGTGCCAGCAGTGAATCTGGCATCTCCTACGAGCAGTACTTC
clone_size: once; j_call: TRBJ2-1; v_call: TRBV5-5; d_call: TRBD1; cdr3_aa: CASSLARGQGLNEQFF; cdr3_nt: TGTGCCAGCAGCTTGGCCAGGGGACAGGGGCTCAATGAGCAGTTCTTC
clone_size: -; j_call: TRBJ1-2; v_call: TRBV6-4; d_call: -; cdr3_aa: CASSPLPAANYGYTF; cdr3_nt: TGTGCCAGCAGTCCTTTGCCCGCAGCTAACTATGGCTACACCTTC
clone_size: -; j_call: TRBJ1-4; v_call: TRBV19; d_call: TRBD1; cdr3_aa: CASTNRGKLFF; cdr3_nt: TGTGCCAGTACCAACAGGGGTAAACTGTTTTTT
clone_size: -; j_call: TRBJ1-3; v_call: TRBV9; d_call: -; cdr3_aa: CASEMQTSSGNTIYF; cdr3_nt: TGTGCCAGCGAAATGCAGACAAGCTCTGGAAACACCATATATTTT
clone_size: -; j_call: TRBJ2-1; v_call: TRBV14; d_call: -; cdr3_aa: CASSQRRGTGGARDEQFF; cdr3_nt: TGTGCCAGCAGCCAACGGAGGGGAACGGGGGGCGCGAGGGATGAGCAGTTCTTC
clone_size: -; j_call: TRBJ1-1; v_call: TRBV9; d_call: TRBD1; cdr3_aa: CASSKLQGRGTEAFF; cdr3_nt: TGTGCCAGCAGCAAACTACAGGGGAGGGGGACTGAAGCTTTCTTT
clone_size: -; j_call: TRBJ2-7; v_call: TRBV3-1/TRBV3-2; d_call: TRBD2; cdr3_aa: CASSTTSGGPLYEQYF; cdr3_nt: TGTGCCAGCAGCACGACTAGCGGGGGCCCCCTCTACGAGCAGTACTTC
clone_size: -; j_call: TRBJ2-4; v_call: TRBV19; d_call: -; cdr3_aa: CASSVWGLAKNIQYF; cdr3_nt: TGTGCCAGTAGTGTGTGGGGACTAGCCAAAAACATTCAGTACTTC
clone_size: -; j_call: TRBJ1-1; v_call: TRBV7-8; d_call: TRBD1; cdr3_aa: CASSPLTGEVPEAFF; cdr3_nt: TGTGCCAGCAGCCCACTGACAGGGGAAGTCCCTGAAGCTTTCTTT
clone_size: -; j_call: TRBJ1-6; v_call: TRBV27; d_call: -; cdr3_aa: CATRLRGGSNYNSPLHF; cdr3_nt: TGTGCCACCCGTTTGAGGGGGGGAAGCAACTATAATTCACCCCTCCACTTT
clone_size: once; j_call: TRBJ1-3; v_call: TRBV10-3; d_call: -; cdr3_aa: CAISEGKSNTIYF; cdr3_nt: TGTGCCATCAGTGAGGGAAAATCAAACACCATATATTTT
clone_size: -; j_call: TRBJ1-1; v_call: TRBV30; d_call: -; cdr3_aa: CAWSVIGRRMNTEAFF; cdr3_nt: TGTGCCTGGAGTGTAATCGGGAGGCGGATGAACACTGAAGCTTTCTTT
clone_size: -; j_call: TRBJ1-2; v_call: TRBV7-3; d_call: TRBD1; cdr3_aa: CASRGTGGYTF; cdr3_nt: TGTGCCAGCAGGGGGACAGGTGGCTACACCTTC
clone_size: -; j_call: TRBJ1-6; v_call: TRBV3-1/TRBV3-2; d_call: TRBD1; cdr3_aa: CASSRQGHGSPLHF; cdr3_nt: TGTGCCAGCAGCCGACAGGGCCACGGTTCACCCCTCCACTTT
clone_size: -; j_call: TRBJ2-2; v_call: TRBV6-5; d_call: TRBD2; cdr3_aa: CASTRGVVAGELFF; cdr3_nt: TGTGCCAGCACCCGGGGGGTAGTGGCCGGGGAGCTGTTTTTT
clone_size: -; j_call: TRBJ1-4; v_call: TRBV2; d_call: -; cdr3_aa: CASSDARTVRGLF; cdr3_nt: TGTGCCAGCAGTGATGCTCGGACAGTCAGAGGCCTTTTT
clone_size: -; j_call: TRBJ1-1; v_call: TRBV18; d_call: TRBD1; cdr3_aa: CASSAGQGRTEAFF; cdr3_nt: TGTGCCAGCTCAGCCGGACAGGGAAGGACTGAAGCTTTCTTT
clone_size: once; j_call: TRBJ2-7; v_call: TRBV5-1; d_call: TRBD2; cdr3_aa: CASSLDAGGRGEQYF; cdr3_nt: TGCGCCAGCAGCTTGGACGCGGGGGGCCGGGGTGAGCAGTACTTC
clone_size: -; j_call: TRBJ2-1; v_call: TRBV5-4; d_call: TRBD2; cdr3_aa: CASSLFAGGRNNEQFF; cdr3_nt: TGTGCCAGCAGCTTGTTTGCGGGGGGGCGGAACAATGAGCAGTTCTTC
clone_size: once; j_call: TRBJ2-3; v_call: TRBV10-1; d_call: -; cdr3_aa: CATHFPFSTDTQYF; cdr3_nt: TGCGCCACCCACTTTCCCTTTAGCACAGATACGCAGTATTTT
clone_size: -; j_call: TRBJ2-7; v_call: TRBV14; d_call: -; cdr3_aa: CASSQVEKGRYEQYF; cdr3_nt: TGTGCCAGCAGCCAAGTAGAGAAGGGTCGGTACGAGCAGTACTTC
clone_size: -; j_call: TRBJ2-2; v_call: TRBV7-8; d_call: TRBD2; cdr3_aa: CASSLGLAAVTGELFF; cdr3_nt: TGTGCCAGCAGCCTGGGACTAGCGGCTGTTACCGGGGAGCTGTTTTTT
clone_size: once; j_call: TRBJ2-3; v_call: TRBV30; d_call: -; cdr3_aa: CASASSTDTQYF; cdr3_nt: TGTGCCTCCGCTTCTAGCACAGATACGCAGTATTTT
clone_size: once; j_call: TRBJ1-2; v_call: TRBV9; d_call: -; cdr3_aa: CASSSISGLGGYTF; cdr3_nt: TGTGCCAGCAGCTCGATTTCAGGGTTGGGAGGCTACACCTTC
clone_size: -; j_call: TRBJ2-3; v_call: TRBV5-1; d_call: TRBD2; cdr3_aa: CASSLVVGTSGGPTDTQYF; cdr3_nt: TGCGCCAGCAGCTTGGTTGTCGGGACTAGCGGGGGCCCTACAGATACGCAGTATTTT
clone_size: -; j_call: TRBJ2-2; v_call: TRBV3-1/TRBV3-2; d_call: -; cdr3_aa: CATEAVANTGELFF; cdr3_nt: TGTGCCACGGAAGCGGTCGCGAACACCGGGGAGCTGTTTTTT
clone_size: -; j_call: TRBJ1-6; v_call: TRBV6-5; d_call: -; cdr3_aa: CASRGGARDDSPLHF; cdr3_nt: TGTGCCAGCAGGGGGGGGGCCAGGGATGATTCACCCCTCCACTTT
clone_size: -; j_call: TRBJ1-5; v_call: TRBV7-2; d_call: -; cdr3_aa: CASRPQATNQPQHF; cdr3_nt: TGTGCCAGCAGACCCCAGGCCACTAATCAGCCCCAGCATTTT
clone_size: -; j_call: TRBJ1-5; v_call: TRBV7-2; d_call: TRBD1; cdr3_aa: CASSPSTGANQPQHF; cdr3_nt: TGTGCCAGCAGCCCCTCCACAGGGGCCAATCAGCCCCAGCATTTT
clone_size: -; j_call: TRBJ2-7; v_call: TRBV2; d_call: -; cdr3_aa: CASSEAYEQYF; cdr3_nt: TGTGCCAGCAGTGAAGCCTACGAGCAGTACTTC
clone_size: few; j_call: TRBJ1-2; v_call: TRBV10-2; d_call: TRBD1; cdr3_aa: CASTNRQGAKGYTF; cdr3_nt: TGCGCCAGCACCAACCGACAGGGGGCTAAAGGCTACACCTTC
clone_size: once; j_call: TRBJ2-1; v_call: TRBV6-6; d_call: -; cdr3_aa: CASSYSNRDNEQFF; cdr3_nt: TGTGCCAGCAGTTACTCGAACAGGGACAATGAGCAGTTCTTC
clone_size: -; j_call: TRBJ2-1; v_call: TRBV5-1; d_call: TRBD1; cdr3_aa: CASSLIPGGDEQFF; cdr3_nt: TGCGCCAGCAGCTTGATCCCAGGGGGCGATGAGCAGTTCTTC